The 21 T cell receptor beta chains below all came from one sample that was sequenced in a study of blood T cell repertoires in COVID-19. Profiled with immunoSEQ multiplex PCR; TCRdb holds only in-frame clones, not every one. The table has 150,000 or so clones, 80% to 90% seen once. Source material: peripheral blood. These receptors were obtained from a woman between 50 and 59 years old in a cohort sampled during active or convalescent COVID-19.

This clone was recorded only once. The rearrangement links TRBV19 to TRBJ2-2, with a tentative D call TRBD2 (6 bases). Germline V gene lookup returns CDR1 LNHDA and CDR2 SQIVND (reference sequence). CDR3 length: 16 amino acids. The V and J ends lost 4 bases and 0 bases respectively, with 12 bases between them. The CDR3 loop is CASSKRRDANTGELFF. CDR3 sequence (DNA): TGTGCCAGTAGTAAGCGGCGGGACGCGAACACCGGGGAGCTGTTTTTT. The full variable domain, completed using reference TRBV19 and TRBJ2-2, is DGGITQSPKYLFRKEGQNVTLSCEQNLNHDAMYWYRQDPGQGLRLIYYSQIVNDFQKGDIAEGYSVSREKKESFPLTVTSAQKNPTAFYLCASSKRRDANTGELFFGEGSRLTVL.

This chain links TRBV11-1 with TRBJ1-6; D unclear. V was clipped by 6 bases and J by 7 bases, with 16 bases between them. The germline gives CDR1 SGHAT, CDR2 FQDESV (reference sequence). This CDR3 spans 15 amino acids. As DNA, the CDR3 is TGTGCCAGCAGGAAACAGTACTCGTCAAATTCACCCCTCCACTTT. This sequence encodes CASRKQYSSNSPLHF.

The chain uses TRBV6-7 and TRBJ1-2; tentatively, D is TRBD1 (6 bases). TRBV6-7 is reported as an ORF; its role is uncertain. The CDR3 totals 13 residues. Trimming removed 4 bases at V and 8 bases at J, with 14 bases between. The DNA of the CDR3 is TGTGCCAGCAGTTTCAGGGGTTCGGGGGGCTACACCTTC. Residues: CASSFRGSGGYTF.

The chain links TRBV7-2 to TRBJ1-3; D not resolved. This CDR3 has 15 residues. The V end was cut by 3 bases, the J end by 2 bases, with 11 bases between. Germline V gene sequence: CDR1 SGHTA, CDR2 FQGNSA. The chain's CDR3 is CASSFAAVAGNTIYF. DNA of the CDR3: TGTGCCAGCAGCTTTGCGGCAGTTGCTGGAAACACCATATATTTT.

The rearrangement uses TRBV3-1 (or the pseudogene TRBV3-2) and TRBJ1-1; no clear D. CDR1 is LGHDT and CDR2 is YNNKEL in the germline V gene (reference sequence). CDR3 length: 14 amino acids. Trimming took off 6 bases at V and 11 bases at J, with 22 bases between the two ends. The CDR3 nucleotides read TGTGCCAGCAGTCCAGACACCATCCGGGGAATGGCTTTCTTT. Amino acid sequence: CASSPDTIRGMAFF.

This clone has only one observation. The genes are TRBV3-1 (or the pseudogene TRBV3-2) and TRBJ1-3; D not certain. V was trimmed by 0 bases and J by 0 bases, leaving 6 bases between them. The CDR3 runs 15 residues. Germline V gene data show CDR1 as LGHDT and CDR2 as YNNKEL (reference sequence). The CDR3: CASSQDTVSGNTIYF. Here the CDR3 DNA reads TGTGCCAGCAGCCAAGATACAGTCTCTGGAAACACCATATATTTT.

The genes are TRBV7-9 and TRBJ2-7, with D maybe TRBD1 (6 bases). Germline V gene lookup returns CDR1 SEHNR and CDR2 FQNEAQ (reference sequence). V shed 3 bases and J shed 5 bases, with 14 bases lying between them. The CDR3 is 14 amino acids. Written as DNA, the CDR3 is TGTGCCAGCAGCTTCCTAACTTCAGGGGACGAGCAGTACTTC. It encodes CASSFLTSGDEQYF.

The chain combines TRBV11-2 with TRBJ1-2; tentative D call: TRBD1 (5 bases). Germline V gives CDR1 SGHAT, CDR2 FQNNGV. The V end was cut by 0 bases, the J end by 5 bases, with 19 bases between. This CDR3 region has 17 residues. CDR3 bases: TGTGCCAGCAGCTTAGATTTGGGGGGGACTTCCACTTATGGCTACACCTTC. Encoded protein: CASSLDLGGTSTYGYTF.

This chain connects TRBV7-2 to TRBJ2-5; 9 bases map to TRBD1. CDR3 length: 14 amino acids. Germline lookup yields CDR1 SGHTA and CDR2 FQGNSA. Trimming removed 6 bases from V and 4 bases from J; junction bases left unmatched: 6. The CDR3 is CASSRGQGGETQYF. In DNA form, the CDR3 reads TGTGCCAGCAGTCGGGGACAGGGCGGAGAGACCCAGTACTTC.

This chain links TRBV11-2 with TRBJ1-6, with a possible D match to TRBD1 (5 bases). Trimming removed 5 bases at V and 0 bases at J, with 17 bases between. Germline lookup yields CDR1 SGHAT and CDR2 FQNNGV. The CDR3 runs to 18 residues. The DNA of the CDR3 is TGTGCCAGCAGCCCCCGTTCGCGAACAGGCTCCTATAATTCACCCCTCCACTTT. This encodes CASSPRSRTGSYNSPLHF.

This clone has a single count. The genes are TRBV7-6 and TRBJ2-1; TRBD1 agrees at 11 bases. V lost 5 bases and J lost 2; bases outside the gene matches: 8. CDR3 length: 17 residues. Germline values: CDR1 SGHVS, CDR2 FNYEAQ. The CDR3 here is CASSRNPGQGAYNEQFF. The CDR3 nucleotides read TGTGCCAGCAGCCGGAACCCGGGACAGGGGGCCTACAATGAGCAGTTCTTC.

The V and J genes are TRBV9 and TRBJ1-1, with a tentative D call TRBD1 (5 bases). The V end was cut by 0 bases, the J end by 6 bases, with 9 bases between. This CDR3 comprises 13 residues. Germline CDR1 is SGDLS and CDR2 is YYNGEE. CDR3 loop: CASSVAGVAEAFF. CDR3 bases: TGTGCCAGCAGCGTAGCGGGGGTCGCTGAAGCTTTCTTT.

The CDR3 DNA reads TGTGCCTGGAGTGATCTTACAGGGGCGGAGGGCTACACCTTC. It encodes CAWSDLTGAEGYTF. The chain is built from TRBV30 and TRBJ1-2; 7 bases map to TRBD1. From germline, CDR1 is GTSNPN and CDR2 SVGIG (reference sequence). This CDR3 is built from 14 residues. Trimming took 1 base from V and 8 from J; bases not matched to a gene: 10.

The chain has TRBV11-2 and TRBJ2-1; D might be TRBD1 (5 bases). V was pared by 4 bases and J by 10 bases, with 14 bases between. Per the germline V gene, CDR1 is SGHAT and CDR2 is FQNNGV. The CDR3 has 13 residues. CDR3 amino acids: CASSSASTAEQFF. DNA of the CDR3: TGTGCCAGCAGCTCAGCGTCGACAGCCGAGCAGTTCTTC.

This rearrangement joins TRBV7-2 to TRBJ1-2; 8 positions agree with TRBD1. The CDR3 covers 16 residues. CDR1 and CDR2 (germline): SGHTA, FQGNSA. V was pared by 3 bases and J by 1 base, with 7 bases of the junction left unmatched. The CDR3 DNA reads as TGTGCCAGCAGCTTGACAGGGGCCGGCCTTAACTATGGCTACACCTTC. Translated, it gives CASSLTGAGLNYGYTF. Based on the CDR3 plus reference TRBV7-2 and TRBJ1-2, the full variable domain is GAGVSQSPSNKVTEKGKDVELRCDPISGHTALYWYRQSLGQGLEFLIYFQGNSAPDKSGLPSDRFSAERTGGSVSTLTIQRTQQEDSAVYLCASSLTGAGLNYGYTFGSGTRLTVV.

The chain employs TRBV29-1 and TRBJ2-7, with 12 positions matching TRBD1. The germline gives CDR1 SQVTM, CDR2 ANQGSEA. V was pared by 4 bases and J by 5 bases, with 6 bases of the junction left unmatched. The CDR3 is 14 amino acids. The CDR3 sequence is CSVAGTGGFDEQYF. The CDR3 DNA is TGCAGCGTTGCCGGGACAGGGGGCTTTGACGAGCAGTACTTC.

The chain links TRBV4-1 to TRBJ1-2; perhaps TRBD1 as D (6 bases). Per germline, CDR1 MGHRA and CDR2 YSYEKL. This CDR3 spans 14 amino acids. Trimming removed 2 bases from V and 7 bases from J, with 14 bases in between. CDR3 nucleotides: TGCGCCAGCAGCCAATCACAGGGATTCAGTGGCTACACCTTC. Encoded protein: CASSQSQGFSGYTF.

The chain combines TRBV10-3 with TRBJ2-2; no clear D. The V gene lost 8 bases and the J gene lost 3 bases, with 10 bases spanning the gap. There are 13 residues in the CDR3. CDR1 and CDR2 (germline): ENHRY, SYGVKD. The CDR3 sequence: CAIRYRDTGELFF. The CDR3 DNA follows: TGTGCCATCCGGTATCGGGACACCGGGGAGCTGTTTTTT.

The rearrangement joins TRBV5-4 to TRBJ2-5; D is possibly TRBD1 (6 bases). The V gene lost 4 bases and the J gene lost 5 bases, with 12 bases spanning the gap. This CDR3 spans 13 amino acids. Germline V gene sequence: CDR1 SGHNT, CDR2 YYREEE (reference sequence). The CDR3 nucleotides are TGTGCCAGCAGCACACAGGGTAGGGAGACCCAGTACTTC. Translation: CASSTQGRETQYF.

V is TRBV2 and J is TRBJ2-7, with 12 nucleotides matching TRBD1. Trimming removed 3 bases from V and 0 bases from J; junction bases left unmatched: 15. The CDR3 sequence is 20 residues long. The germline V gene has CDR1 SNHLY and CDR2 FYNNEI. CDR3 residues: CASSDGRDRGQGQSSYEQYF. The CDR3 nucleotides read TGTGCCAGCAGTGATGGCAGGGACAGGGGGCAAGGACAAAGCTCCTACGAGCAGTACTTC.

The chain is built from TRBV6-1 and TRBJ1-6; perhaps TRBD1 as D (5 bases). Germline CDR1 reads MNHNS; CDR2 reads SASEGT. V dropped 4 bases and J dropped 3 bases, with 13 bases sitting between them. This CDR3 spans 16 amino acids. CDR3 residues: CASSVTVPGYNSPLHF. For the CDR3, the DNA is TGTGCCAGCAGTGTGACAGTGCCGGGCTATAATTCACCCCTCCACTTT.